This TCR beta chain was captured by sequencing in a study of blood T cells in healthy people across ages. Study-wide points: Roughly linear declines in TCR beta diversity per million T cells occurred with age.

V lost 0 bases, J lost 6 bases, and 9 bases lay in between. CDR1 is SGDLS and CDR2 is YYNGEE in the germline V gene. The CDR3 has 14 amino acids. Alongside a J-beta primer mix, a sample-barcoded 5' primer served in a second PCR lasting about 7 to 11 cycles. A 12-random-nucleotide template-switch adaptor tagged each cDNA molecule. MiXCR, run by TCRdb on the 5' RACE reads, gives a single entry per CDR3 protein. The sample includes 950,000 to 1,200,000 distinct CDR3 sequences, 30% to 40% of them seen just once. Staff drew around 10 milliliters of peripheral blood from each donor. Per sample, no less than 5 micrograms of total RNA were extracted. Note on this clonotype: Antigen specificity is unknown.

Sequencing used blood. The gene calls are TRBV9 and TRBJ1-4; D gene uncertain. The origin of this receptor is a man younger than 35 in good health. The DNA for the CDR3 is TGTGCCAGCAGCGTAGATTGGGAAGATGAAAAACTGTTTTTT. Protein: CASSVDWEDEKLFF.